A single sample is the source of the 26 T cell receptor beta chains below, sequenced in a study of T cell responses to AZD1222 COVID-19 vaccine. Clones were read by immunoSEQ multiplex PCR, and TCRdb kept only the in-frame ones, dropping some. The sample records 130,000 or so clones, about nine tenths being singletons. This sample comprised peripheral blood, obtained on day 0 of AZD1222 vaccination. These receptor sequences come from an adult in good health.

V gene TRBV9 combines with J gene TRBJ1-3, with D possibly matching TRBD1 (6 bases). Germline loops: CDR1 SGDLS, CDR2 YYNGEE. This CDR3 is built from 15 residues. Trimming left V 3 bases short and J 4 bases short, with 14 bases between. CDR3 residues: CASSANRVAGNTIYF. CDR3 sequence (DNA): TGTGCCAGCAGCGCAAACAGGGTTGCCGGAAACACCATATATTTT. Full variable domain (missing parts from reference TRBV9 and TRBJ1-3): DSGVTQTPKHLITATGQRVTLRCSPRSGDLSVYWYQQSLDQGLQFLIQYYNGEERAKGNILERFSAQQFPDLHSELNLSSLELGDSALYFCASSANRVAGNTIYFGEGSWLTVV.

The J gene is TRBJ1-2, the V gene TRBV30; perhaps TRBD1 as D (5 bases). V gave up 5 bases and J gave up 3 bases, with 16 bases separating them. This CDR3 region has 14 residues. The germline V gene has CDR1 GTSNPN and CDR2 SVGIG (reference sequence). DNA of the CDR3: TGTGCCTGGGATAGTAGGGTAGGGGACTATGGCTACACCTTC. This encodes CAWDSRVGDYGYTF. Combining the CDR3 with reference TRBV30 and TRBJ1-2 gives the whole variable domain SQTIHQWPATLVQPVGSPLSLECTVEGTSNPNLYWYRQAAGRGLQLLFYSVGIGQISSEVPQNLSASRPQDRQFILSSKKLLLSDSGFYLCAWDSRVGDYGYTFGSGTRLTVV.

This chain links TRBV6-5 with TRBJ2-7; 7 nucleotides align to TRBD1. Germline-derived CDR1 and CDR2 are MNHEY and SVGAGI. The V and J ends lost 0 bases and 4 bases, in that order; junction bases with no gene match: 3. The CDR3 extends over 14 amino acids. The CDR3 DNA reads TGTGCCAGCAGTTACTCGGGACAGATATACGAGCAGTACTTC. Its translation: CASSYSGQIYEQYF.

The chain has TRBV20-1 and TRBJ2-3, with D possibly called TRBD1 or TRBD2 (5 bases each). This CDR3 contains 15 residues. The germline gives CDR1 DFQATT, CDR2 SNEGSKA (reference sequence). V lost 3 bases to trimming and J lost 4 bases, with 17 bases between them. CDR3 residues: CSASGDPAVPDTQYF. CDR3 in DNA: TGCAGTGCTAGTGGGGACCCGGCGGTCCCAGATACGCAGTATTTT.

This rearrangement joins TRBV24-1 to TRBJ1-1; D is undetermined. CDR3 length equals 13 residues. V lost 1 base to trimming and J lost 7 bases, with 9 bases between them. The germline gives CDR1 KGHDR, CDR2 SFDVKD. The CDR3 reads CATSDFRGIEAFF. As DNA, the CDR3 is TGTGCCACCAGTGATTTTCGGGGTATTGAAGCTTTCTTT.

CDR3 DNA: TGTGCCAGTAGTATGGGCAGTCCAGGGTACACTGAAGCTTTCTTT. Translation gives CASSMGSPGYTEAFF. The chain combines TRBV19 with TRBJ1-1; D possibly corresponds to TRBD1 (5 bases). Germline CDR1 and CDR2: LNHDA and SQIVND (reference sequence). The CDR3 has 15 residues. The germline V and J ends were trimmed by 3 bases and 3 bases, with 14 bases remaining between them.

This chain joins TRBV28 and TRBJ2-7; 7 bases are shared with TRBD2. Trimming cost V 3 bases and J 6 bases; bases outside gene matches: 8. Germline lookup yields CDR1 MDHEN and CDR2 SYDVKM. The CDR3 has 14 amino acids. CDR3 bases: TGTGCCAGCAGTTTTGCAGCGGGGTCCGGCGAGCAGTACTTC. It is translated as CASSFAAGSGEQYF.

The sample holds one count of this clone. The genes are TRBV24-1 and TRBJ2-7; D is unclear. The germline V gene encodes CDR1 KGHDR and CDR2 SFDVKD. The V and J ends lost 1 base and 6 bases respectively, with 9 bases between them. The length of the CDR3 is 13 residues. The DNA for the CDR3 is TGTGCCACCAGTGATTTTTTGGGTACCGAGCAGTACTTC. Translating gives CATSDFLGTEQYF.

This clone turned up a few times. The V call is TRBV6-5, the J call TRBJ2-1; the match to TRBD2 covers 12 bases. The V segment lost 2 bases and the J segment 8 bases; nucleotides outside the gene matches: 7. Germline V gene sequence: CDR1 MNHEY, CDR2 SVGAGI. CDR3 size: 16 residues. CDR3 loop: CASSYIGLAGSHEQFF. In DNA, the CDR3 is TGTGCCAGCAGTTACATCGGACTAGCGGGGTCTCATGAGCAGTTCTTC.

This clone was counted a single time. CDR3 nucleotides: TGTGCCTGGAGTCCAGGATCCACCGGGACCTATGGCTACACCTTC. It is translated as CAWSPGSTGTYGYTF. The rearrangement links TRBV30 to TRBJ1-2; TRBD1 might be the D (5 bases). The CDR3 loop spans 15 amino acids. V dropped 2 bases and J dropped 4 bases, with 17 bases sitting between them. CDR1 and CDR2 from the germline V gene are GTSNPN and SVGIG (reference sequence).

The V call is TRBV18, the J call TRBJ2-7; 7 nucleotides line up with TRBD1. With 5 bases clipped from V and 0 bases from J, the junction kept 4 bases outside the gene matches. CDR3 size: 14 residues. Germline V gene data show CDR1 as KGHSH and CDR2 as LQKENI. CDR3 loop: CASSTDRSSYEQYF. The DNA for the CDR3 is TGTGCCAGCTCAACGGACAGGAGCTCCTACGAGCAGTACTTC.

The chain employs TRBV28 and TRBJ1-4, with a weak D call TRBD1 (5 bases). V was clipped by 6 bases and J by 7 bases, with 15 bases between them. In germline, CDR1 is MDHEN, CDR2 SYDVKM. The length of the CDR3 is 14 residues. In nucleotides, the CDR3 is TGTGCCAGCAGCGACGCTACAGGACCTGAAAAACTGTTTTTT. Translating it yields CASSDATGPEKLFF. Filled out from reference TRBV28 and TRBJ1-4, the complete variable domain reads DVKVTQSSRYLVKRTGEKVFLECVQDMDHENMFWYRQDPGLGLRLIYFSYDVKMKEKGDIPEGYSVSREKKERFSLILESASTNQTSMYLCASSDATGPEKLFFGSGTQLSVL.

Of note for this clone: Mismatch with germline at one junction end may stem from a read error. The chain combines TRBV28 with TRBJ1-2; no clear D gene. Germline V lookup: CDR1 MDHEN, CDR2 SYDVKM. The CDR3 runs 10 residues. The CDR3 loop reads CASNHRWWEF. The DNA of the CDR3 is TGTGCCAGCAACCACCGATGGTGGGAATTC.

The V and J genes are TRBV2 and TRBJ2-3, with D possibly TRBD1 on 5 matching bases. The ends were cut back, 8 bases at V and 11 bases at J, with 14 bases in the middle. The germline V gene encodes CDR1 SNHLY and CDR2 FYNNEI. This CDR3 has 11 amino acids. The DNA for the CDR3 is TGTGCCAGCCAACAGGAAGTCATGCAGTATTTT. Translating it yields CASQQEVMQYF.

The CDR3, as DNA: TGTGCCAGCAGTTACGGGGCCGCAAGCACAGATACGCAGTATTTT. It yields the protein CASSYGAASTDTQYF. The chain combines TRBV6-2 or TRBV6-3 with TRBJ2-3, with a tentative D call TRBD1 (5 bases). The CDR3 totals 15 residues. The germline gives CDR1 MNHEY, CDR2 SVGEGT. The ends were cut back, 2 bases at V and 0 bases at J, with 9 bases in the middle.

The chain has TRBV28 and TRBJ2-7; 7 nucleotides line up with TRBD2. Germline values: CDR1 MDHEN, CDR2 SYDVKM. V lost 4 bases, J lost 6 bases, and 12 bases stayed unmatched. CDR3 length equals 15 residues. The CDR3 spells CASSSPRTRVAEQYF. CDR3 DNA sequence: TGTGCCAGCAGTTCACCACGGACTAGAGTAGCCGAGCAGTACTTC.

The V and J genes are TRBV2 and TRBJ1-5; TRBD1 is a possible D gene (6 bases). This CDR3 has 13 amino acids. Trimming took off 6 bases at V and 7 bases at J, with 13 bases between the two ends. From germline, CDR1 is SNHLY and CDR2 FYNNEI. This CDR3 reads CASSLQGPQPQHF. CDR3 sequence (DNA): TGTGCCAGCAGCCTACAGGGTCCCCAGCCCCAGCATTTT.

The V call is TRBV27, the J call TRBJ2-1, with no clear D. The CDR3 totals 13 residues. V was pared by 4 bases and J by 5 bases, with 9 bases between. CDR1 MNHEY and CDR2 SMNVEV come from the germline V gene (reference sequence). The CDR3 DNA reads as TGTGCCAGCAGTTCCCCCTCAGACAATGAGCAGTTCTTC. Protein: CASSSPSDNEQFF.

This sequence joins TRBV7-9 and TRBJ1-4; D is unresolved. The CDR3 loop spans 15 amino acids. V was clipped by 3 bases and J by 4 bases, with 12 bases between them. Germline loops: CDR1 SEHNR, CDR2 FQNEAQ (reference sequence). The DNA of the CDR3 is TGTGCCAGCAGCTTGCTGCGACGGAGTAATGAAAAACTGTTTTTT. Translation gives CASSLLRRSNEKLFF.

The rearrangement joins TRBV10-2 to TRBJ2-3; no clear D gene. The CDR3 length is 15 residues. V gave up 6 bases and J gave up 2 bases, with 15 bases separating them. Germline V gives CDR1 WSHSY, CDR2 SAAADI. The CDR3 here is CASRLTRLHTDTQYF. DNA of the CDR3: TGCGCCAGCAGACTGACTCGGCTTCACACAGATACGCAGTATTTT.

This sequence joins TRBV4-3 and TRBJ2-1; a weak D match, TRBD1 (6 bases). This CDR3 is built from 16 residues. Germline lookup yields CDR1 LGHNA and CDR2 YSLEER. The V gene lost 0 bases and the J gene lost 8 bases, with 17 bases spanning the gap. Written as DNA, the CDR3 is TGCGCCAGCAGCCAAGATGGGCCAGGGGTGGGCTATGAGCAGTTCTTC. Its protein product is CASSQDGPGVGYEQFF.

The chain recombines TRBV11-2 with TRBJ1-2; TRBD1 agrees at 7 bases. In germline, CDR1 is SGHAT, CDR2 FQNNGV. This CDR3 has 13 amino acids. V dropped 4 bases and J dropped 8; count of bases not matched to a gene: 7. CDR3 amino acids: CASSSSGQVGYTF. In DNA form, the CDR3 reads TGTGCCAGCAGCTCCAGTGGACAGGTCGGCTACACCTTC.

This chain uses TRBV30 with TRBJ2-1, with TRBD2 matching over 8 bases. CDR3 length: 13 amino acids. Germline assignment: CDR1 GTSNPN and CDR2 SVGIG (reference sequence). The ends lost 7 bases at V and 4 bases at J; junction bases unmatched: 6. CDR3 in DNA: TGTGCCTCCAACAGCGGGAGATACAATGAGCAGTTCTTC. Amino acid sequence: CASNSGRYNEQFF.

J is TRBJ2-7 and V is TRBV28; TRBD2 matches at 9 bases. The CDR3 loop spans 16 amino acids. CDR1 is MDHEN, CDR2 SYDVKM, per germline. V lost 8 bases, J lost 5 bases, and 16 bases stayed unmatched. CDR3 loop: CASSSFKGGRDHEQYF. CDR3 coding DNA: TGTGCCAGCTCTTCCTTTAAGGGCGGGAGGGACCACGAGCAGTACTTC.

The rearrangement uses TRBV19 and TRBJ1-5; the D is unclear. The CDR3 has 13 amino acids. V shed 8 bases and J shed 4 bases, with 12 bases lying between them. The germline gives CDR1 LNHDA, CDR2 SQIVND (reference sequence). This CDR3 reads CASAREWNQPQHF. For the CDR3, the DNA is TGTGCCAGTGCCCGGGAGTGGAATCAGCCCCAGCATTTT.

The gene calls are TRBV6-2 or TRBV6-3 and TRBJ1-4, with D possibly being TRBD1 (6 bases). The ends were cut back, 6 bases at V and 4 bases at J, with 24 bases in the middle. The CDR3 has 18 residues. In germline, CDR1 is MNHEY, CDR2 SVGEGT. The CDR3 here is CASSSGLGGRTVNEKLFF. CDR3 nucleotides: TGTGCCAGCAGCTCCGGACTAGGGGGGAGGACCGTTAATGAAAAACTGTTTTTT.